This TCR beta chain appears in the sequencing data of a study of control samples from healthy donors and cancer patients. V was shortened by 5 bases and J by 7 bases, with 14 bases between the two germline ends. This CDR3 comprises 12 residues. The germline V gene encodes CDR1 SQVTM and CDR2 ANQGSEA. TCRdb's copy holds only in-frame clones and misses some; the assay was immunoSEQ multiplex PCR. The sample shows about 140,000 clones, about 85% of them seen only once. The sequence derives from a woman aged 30 to 39 in good health. The rearrangement uses TRBV29-1 and TRBJ1-1; D gene unclear. Sequenced input: blood. The CDR3 DNA reads TGCAGCGTTAATTCGGGTTGGGGTGAAGCTTTCTTT. Its protein is CSVNSGWGEAFF.